Included here is one T cell receptor (beta chain) sequence, with context. The sample comes from a study of technical replicates of blood from a few donors. This CDR3 is built from 15 residues. With 5 bases clipped from V and 0 bases from J, the junction kept 5 bases outside the gene matches. The germline gives CDR1 MNHNS, CDR2 SASEGT. TCRdb keeps only in-frame clones here, not all; method: immunoSEQ multiplex PCR. In the table there are 60,000 to 90,000 clones, around 95% of which are singletons. V gene TRBV6-1 combines with J gene TRBJ1-1, with 8 bases matching TRBD1. The source of this sequence is a human donor in good health. The sequencing sample was made of T cells isolated from PBMCs. The CDR3 DNA sequence: TGTGCCAGCAGTCTCAGACAGGGGATGAACACTGAAGCTTTCTTT. Amino acids: CASSLRQGMNTEAFF.